The TCR beta chain described here comes from a study of blood T cells in healthy people across ages. Study findings and constraints: While age rose, TCR beta diversity per million T cells dropped in a roughly linear way.

In this sample, this clonotype turned up a few times. Its antigen is unidentified. Germline V gene lookup returns CDR1 SGDLS and CDR2 YYNGEE. The CDR3 is 14 residues long. Trimming removed 6 bases at V and 6 bases at J, with 18 bases between. Sample-barcoded 5' priming and a J-beta primer mix drove a second PCR of about 6 to 12 cycles. Tags on each cDNA molecule came from a template-switch adaptor with 12 random nucleotides. TCRdb called the 5' RACE reads again in MiXCR, with one record for every CDR3 protein. The sample contains about 1.1 million distinct CDR3 sequences, more than 30% of which appear only once.

V usage is TRBV9 and J usage is TRBJ1-2; D is ambiguous. This receptor was identified in a man aged 18 to 30 in good health. The sequenced sample consisted of blood. The CDR3 region has the DNA TGTGCCAGCACCTCCACCCCCACATTAAATGGCTACACCTTC. Its protein product is CASTSTPTLNGYTF.